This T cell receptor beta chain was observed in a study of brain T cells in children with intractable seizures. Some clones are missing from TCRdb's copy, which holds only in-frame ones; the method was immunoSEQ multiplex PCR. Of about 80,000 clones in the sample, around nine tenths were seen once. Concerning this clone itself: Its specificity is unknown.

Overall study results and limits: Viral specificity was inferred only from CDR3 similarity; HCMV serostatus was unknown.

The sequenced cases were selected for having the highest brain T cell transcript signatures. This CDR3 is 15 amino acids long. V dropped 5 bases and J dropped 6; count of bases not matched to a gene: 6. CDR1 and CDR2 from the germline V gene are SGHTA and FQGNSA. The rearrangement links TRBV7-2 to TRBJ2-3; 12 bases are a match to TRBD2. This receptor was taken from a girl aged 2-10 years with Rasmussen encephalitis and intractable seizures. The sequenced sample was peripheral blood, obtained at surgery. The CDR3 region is CASSPGLAGPDTQYF. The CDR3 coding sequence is TGTGCCAGCAGCCCCGGACTAGCGGGGCCCGATACGCAGTATTTT.